One sample yielded the 21 T cell receptor beta chains listed below, sequenced in a study of cytomegalovirus exposure and HLA in healthy donors. Repertoires were generated with immunoSEQ multiplex PCR, while TCRdb's copy carries only in-frame clones and drops some. The sample carries 250,000 or so clones, around nine tenths recorded once. Sequenced: PBMCs. All receptors derive from a man aged 18 to 30 in good health and CMV-seronegative.

V is TRBV19 and J is TRBJ2-3, with 8 bases identical to TRBD2. The CDR3 runs to 16 residues. J gave up 4 bases and V 3 bases, and 9 bases lay outside the gene matches. Germline CDR1 and CDR2: LNHDA and SQIVND (reference sequence). The DNA of the CDR3 is TGTGCCAGTAGTATTGAACCGGGACTAGGGGCAGATACGCAGTATTTT. Protein: CASSIEPGLGADTQYF.

This clone has ten or more counts. This chain connects TRBV30 to TRBJ1-1; 10 bases line up with TRBD1. Trimming removed 1 base from V and 7 bases from J; junction bases left unmatched: 3. The CDR3 contains 13 residues. Germline V gene sequence: CDR1 GTSNPN, CDR2 SVGIG (reference sequence). CDR3 sequence (DNA): TGTGCCTGGAGTGAGGGACAGGGGCATGAAGCTTTCTTT. This codes for CAWSEGQGHEAFF.

J is TRBJ1-6 and V is TRBV15; D might be TRBD1 (6 bases). This CDR3 is 14 amino acids long. V was cut by 1 base and J by 10 bases, with 11 bases left in between. Germline V gene data show CDR1 as LNHNV and CDR2 as YYDKDF (reference sequence). CDR3 sequence: CATSRVEGGSPLHF. The CDR3 nucleotides are TGTGCCACCAGCAGAGTGGAGGGGGGGTCACCCCTCCACTTT.

The rearrangement links TRBV11-2 to TRBJ2-7, with 10 bases fitting TRBD1. Germline V gene data show CDR1 as SGHAT and CDR2 as FQNNGV. After removal of 6 bases from V and 5 bases from J, the junction contained 7 bases not matched to a gene. CDR3 length: 14 amino acids. CDR3 sequence reads: CASSLGTGVDEQYF. For the CDR3, the DNA is TGTGCCAGCAGTCTCGGGACAGGGGTTGACGAGCAGTACTTC.

The CDR3 sequence is CASSQSSWETQYF. CDR3 nucleotide sequence: TGTGCCAGCAGCCAGTCCTCATGGGAGACCCAGTACTTC. V and J are TRBV7-8 and TRBJ2-5; D is ambiguous. Germline CDR1 and CDR2: SGHVS and FQNEAQ. CDR3 length: 13 amino acids. The ends were cut back, 5 bases at V and 5 bases at J, with 12 bases in the middle.

The J gene is TRBJ2-1, the V gene TRBV6-5; 14 nucleotides line up with TRBD2. CDR3 length equals 16 residues. The germline gives CDR1 MNHEY, CDR2 SVGAGI. V was pared by 0 bases and J by 8 bases, with 3 bases of the junction left unmatched. CDR3 DNA sequence: TGTGCCAGCAGTTACTCCGGGACTAGCGGGGGTTATGAGCAGTTCTTC. As protein: CASSYSGTSGGYEQFF.

The chain joins TRBV7-2 to TRBJ1-6; no definite D call. V shed 4 bases and J shed 8 bases, with 12 bases lying between them. This CDR3 spans 14 amino acids. CDR1 is SGHTA and CDR2 is FQGNSA in the germline V gene. In nucleotides, the CDR3 is TGTGCCAGCAGCTCTACAGAGCTGGATTCACCCCTCCACTTT. Protein sequence: CASSSTELDSPLHF.

This rearrangement joins TRBV29-1 to TRBJ1-1, with a possible D match to TRBD1 (5 bases). The CDR3 contains 11 residues. The V end was cut by 4 bases, the J end by 4 bases, with 7 bases between. Germline V gene data show CDR1 as SQVTM and CDR2 as ANQGSEA. The DNA for the CDR3 is TGCAGCGTTGGTCAGGGCACTGAAGCTTTCTTT. Translated: CSVGQGTEAFF.

The chain joins TRBV29-1 to TRBJ2-5; no reliable D call. CDR3 size: 16 residues. The germline CDR1 and CDR2 sequences are SQVTM and ANQGSEA. Trimming took 5 bases from V and 2 from J, leaving 21 bases between them. CDR3 region: CSVFVLLSSTQETQYF. The CDR3 DNA sequence: TGCAGCGTTTTCGTACTTCTAAGCTCTACTCAAGAGACCCAGTACTTC.

The genes are TRBV5-4 and TRBJ1-1, with D perhaps matching TRBD1 (5 bases). Trimming removed 4 bases from V and 8 bases from J, with 9 bases in between. The CDR3 contains 11 residues. Germline assignment: CDR1 SGHNT and CDR2 YYREEE (reference sequence). DNA for the CDR3: TGTGCCAGCAGCCGGGAGGGGGAAGCTTTCTTT. It specifies CASSREGEAFF.

In the case of this clone: One end of the junction varies from germline; a read error may be responsible. This chain joins TRBV5-1 and TRBJ2-7; 9 bases map to TRBD1. The CDR3 is made up of 16 amino acids. Per the germline V gene, CDR1 is SGHRS and CDR2 is YFSETQ. CDR3: CASSPNPGQGSFEQYF. Here the CDR3 DNA reads TGCGCCAGCAGCCCCAACCCGGGACAGGGTTCCTTCGAGCAGTACTTC. Full variable domain (remainder filled in from reference TRBV5-1 and TRBJ2-7): KAGVTQTPRYLIKTRGQQVTLSCSPISGHRSVSWYQQTPGQGLQFLFEYFSETQRNKGNFPGRFSGRQFSNSRSEMNVSTLELGDSALYLCASSPNPGQGSFEQYFGPGTRLTVT.

This CDR3 is CASTHSGTSTDTQYF. The CDR3, as DNA: TGTGCCAGCACCCATAGCGGGACTAGCACAGATACGCAGTATTTT. The V gene is TRBV27, the J gene TRBJ2-3, with TRBD2 matching over 8 bases. The CDR3 totals 15 residues. V lost 7 bases, J lost 0 bases, and 6 bases stayed unmatched. CDR1 is MNHEY, CDR2 SMNVEV, per germline (reference sequence).

This chain uses TRBV6-5 with TRBJ1-2; D ambiguous. Germline CDR1 and CDR2: MNHEY and SVGAGI. The ends were cut back, 2 bases at V and 1 base at J, with 11 bases in the middle. This CDR3 region has 15 residues. The CDR3 is CASSYASNINYGYTF. The CDR3 DNA sequence: TGTGCCAGCAGTTACGCGAGCAATATTAACTATGGCTACACCTTC.

This sequence joins TRBV27 and TRBJ2-7; possible D gene TRBD1, 6 bases. The CDR3 runs to 14 residues. Germline V CDR1 and CDR2: MNHEY, SMNVEV (reference sequence). The V and J ends lost 2 bases and 3 bases respectively, with 11 bases between them. CDR3 DNA sequence: TGTGCCAGCAGTTTACGGGACACTAACTACGAGCAGTACTTC. Its translation: CASSLRDTNYEQYF.

CDR3 sequence reads: CASSLGLARSTDTQYF. DNA of the CDR3: TGTGCCAGCAGCTTAGGACTAGCGAGGAGCACAGATACGCAGTATTTT. The J gene is TRBJ2-3, the V gene TRBV11-2; the match to TRBD2 covers 8 bases. Losses at the gene ends were 1 base for V and 0 bases for J; bases not matched to a gene: 3. The CDR3 spans 16 residues. Germline V gene lookup returns CDR1 SGHAT and CDR2 FQNNGV.

The rearrangement uses TRBV25-1 and TRBJ2-2, with 7 bases fitting TRBD1. V was clipped by 6 bases and J by 0 bases; unmatched bases: 4. The CDR3 extends over 15 amino acids. Germline assignment: CDR1 MGHDK and CDR2 SYGVNS. The CDR3 region is CASRETGTNTGELFF. The CDR3 DNA reads TGTGCCAGCAGGGAGACAGGGACGAACACCGGGGAGCTGTTTTTT.

This clone was seen only once. V and J are TRBV6-5 and TRBJ1-1; unclear D gene. The CDR3 has 14 amino acids. Germline CDR1 reads MNHEY; CDR2 reads SVGAGI. With 6 bases removed from V and 0 bases from J, the gap between germline ends came to 11 bases. In nucleotides, the CDR3 is TGTGCCAGCAGCTATAACGGGGTGAACACTGAAGCTTTCTTT. Protein sequence: CASSYNGVNTEAFF.

This chain joins TRBV13 and TRBJ2-1; D unclear. CDR3 length: 15 amino acids. The V end was cut by 1 base, the J end by 5 bases, with 12 bases between. CDR1 is PRHDT and CDR2 is FYEKMQ in the germline V gene (reference sequence). The CDR3 spells CASSLVLPNDNEQFF. For the CDR3, the DNA is TGTGCCAGCAGCTTAGTTTTACCTAATGACAATGAGCAGTTCTTC. The entire variable domain, with the rest obtained from reference TRBV13 and TRBJ2-1, is as follows: AAGVIQSPRHLIKEKRETATLKCYPIPRHDTVYWYQQGPGQDPQFLISFYEKMQSDKGSIPDRFSAQQFSDYHSELNMSSLELGDSALYFCASSLVLPNDNEQFFGPGTRLTVL.

The CDR3 is CASSLDIPGGPNTEAFF. CDR3 nucleotide sequence: TGTGCCAGCAGCTTAGATATCCCCGGGGGGCCGAACACTGAAGCTTTCTTT. The rearrangement joins TRBV11-3 to TRBJ1-1, with D possibly matching TRBD1 (6 bases). Germline CDR1 and CDR2: SGHNT and YENEEA. Trimming left V 0 bases short and J 1 base short, with 15 bases between. The CDR3 extends over 17 amino acids.

The CDR3 nucleotides are TGTGCCAGTAGCCTCACAGGGGAAGCTCAGCCCCAGCATTTT. Amino acid sequence: CASSLTGEAQPQHF. The chain joins TRBV19 to TRBJ1-5, with 7 nucleotides matching TRBD1. Germline-derived CDR1 and CDR2 are LNHDA and SQIVND (reference sequence). This CDR3 is 14 amino acids long. The junction had 8 bases not matched to a gene; V was cut back by 6 bases and J by 6 bases.

This clone has just one count. The chain uses TRBV10-3 and TRBJ1-6, with a tentative D call TRBD1 (6 bases). With 8 bases removed from V and 6 bases from J, the gap between germline ends came to 11 bases. The germline gives CDR1 ENHRY, CDR2 SYGVKD. The CDR3 spans 13 residues. Here the CDR3 DNA reads TGTGCCATCCGGACAGAACTTAATTCACCCCTCCACTTT. Its protein product is CAIRTELNSPLHF.